This TCR beta chain was documented in a study of blood T cell repertoires in COVID-19. Study in general: Spain, Italy and the United States supplied samples that represented acute and convalescent COVID-19. The analysed material was cDNA or gDNA that came from T cells, B-cell-depleted T cells, or PBMCs.

The CDR3 covers 14 residues. The ends were cut back, 8 bases at V and 3 bases at J, with 13 bases in the middle. The germline V gene encodes CDR1 LNHDA and CDR2 SQIVND (reference sequence). Study processing details: Amplification of reference gene primers provided the estimated nucleated cell counts. The method was immunoSEQ multiplex PCR; TCRdb's version includes in-frame clones alone and lacks a portion of them. V and J calls plus clone size are reproduced from that table; the DNA served to infer D and trimming. This table has over 250,000 clones, more than 85% appearing once. V and J are TRBV19 and TRBJ2-2, with D perhaps matching TRBD2 (5 bases). This clonotype originated in a woman in her twenties or thirties with COVID-19, enrolled during active disease. Input material: peripheral blood. CDR3 residues: CASRGSGYTGELFF. The CDR3 nucleotides read TGTGCCAGTCGAGGGTCGGGGTACACCGGGGAGCTGTTTTTT.